A few counts support the clone carrying this T cell receptor beta chain. Antigen specificity is unknown. Sorting isolated naive CD8 T cells as CD8+CD4-CCR7+CD45RA+ events. These data are taken from a study of molecular identifiers for immune sequencing clone quantification. The CDR3 covers 14 residues. Per germline, CDR1 MNHEY and CDR2 SMNVEV (reference sequence). Trimming stripped 5 bases from V and 4 bases from J, with 12 bases between. TCRdb re-called the PCR reads through MiXCR, storing one row per CDR3 protein. This sample has over 300,000 distinct CDR3 sequences; 24% occur once, and the top ten carry about 0.7%. Points from the study as a whole: Among effectors, clones above 20 RNA copies held over 99% of molecules; among naive cells, under 1%.

The V gene is TRBV27, the J gene TRBJ1-5, with a tentative D call TRBD1 (6 bases). The sample consisted of naive CD8+ T cells from blood, with Jurkat cell RNA spiked in. Noted subset: FACS-sorted CD8+CD4-CCR7+CD45RA+ naive T cells. This TCR came from a human donor in good health. Some libraries in this study had Jurkat cell RNA spiked in. The CDR3 DNA follows: TGTGCCAGCAGTCCGGGACAAATTAATCAGCCCCAGCATTTT. Amino acid sequence: CASSPGQINQPQHF.